Each of the 29 T cell receptor beta chains below was sequenced from the same sample in a study of blood T cell repertoires in COVID-19. The protocol was immunoSEQ multiplex PCR, while the TCRdb copy is restricted to in-frame clones and leaves out a portion. The sample shows over 95,000 clones, about 84% of them seen only once. The specimen sequenced was peripheral blood. Source of these receptors: a man between 45 and 60 years old with acute or convalescent COVID-19.

The rearrangement joins TRBV6-1 to TRBJ1-2, with a possible D match to TRBD1 (5 bases). V was cut by 3 bases and J by 7 bases, with 6 bases left in between. CDR1 and CDR2 (germline): MNHNS, SASEGT. CDR3 length: 11 residues. The CDR3 bases are TGTGCCAGCAGTGACAGGGTTGGCTACACCTTC. Translating it yields CASSDRVGYTF.

Concerning this clone itself: The same CDR3 arises from other DNA sequences in this sample as well. This chain uses TRBV9 with TRBJ1-2; 9 bases fit TRBD1. Unmatched junction bases numbered 3, after V lost 2 bases and J lost 4 bases. The CDR3 loop spans 14 amino acids. Per germline, CDR1 SGDLS and CDR2 YYNGEE. The CDR3 sequence is CASSVGQGSYGYTF. DNA for the CDR3: TGTGCCAGCAGCGTCGGACAGGGGAGCTATGGCTACACCTTC. The whole variable domain, filled in from reference TRBV9 and TRBJ1-2, reads DSGVTQTPKHLITATGQRVTLRCSPRSGDLSVYWYQQSLDQGLQFLIQYYNGEERAKGNILERFSAQQFPDLHSELNLSSLELGDSALYFCASSVGQGSYGYTFGSGTRLTVV.

Remarks on this clone: Other DNA sequences from this sample encode an identical CDR3 as well. This rearrangement joins TRBV6-5 to TRBJ1-4; maybe TRBD1 (6 bases). V was clipped by 6 bases and J by 5 bases, with 13 bases between them. The CDR3 is made up of 14 amino acids. Germline CDR1 and CDR2: MNHEY and SVGAGI. CDR3 residues: CASRVQGNNEKLFF. CDR3 nucleotide sequence: TGTGCCAGCAGGGTACAGGGAAACAATGAAAAACTGTTTTTT.

The chain couples TRBV15 to TRBJ1-2; possible D gene TRBD1, 6 bases. CDR1 and CDR2 (germline): LNHNV, YYDKDF (reference sequence). The CDR3 loop spans 14 amino acids. V dropped 0 bases and J dropped 2 bases, with 7 bases sitting between them. The CDR3 reads CATSRDQGNYGYTF. CDR3 bases: TGTGCCACCAGCAGAGATCAGGGGAACTATGGCTACACCTTC.

V is TRBV2 and J is TRBJ2-4; D gene unclear. Germline CDR1 and CDR2: SNHLY and FYNNEI. This CDR3 is built from 15 residues. Trimming pared 1 base from V and 0 bases from J, leaving 7 bases between. The CDR3 DNA follows: TGTGCCAGCAGTGAAGGGGCACTAGCCAAAAACATTCAGTACTTC. This encodes CASSEGALAKNIQYF.

This chain joins TRBV7-8 and TRBJ2-1, with a possible D match to TRBD2 (5 bases). V lost 5 bases and J 1 base, leaving 21 bases between the germline ends. Per germline, CDR1 SGHVS and CDR2 FQNEAQ. This CDR3 region has 18 residues. The DNA for the CDR3 is TGTGCCAGCAGCCCCCTGCGGGTCGGCATCAATTCCTACAATGAGCAGTTCTTC. Its translation is CASSPLRVGINSYNEQFF. Looking up the rest from reference TRBV7-8 and TRBJ2-1 gives the full variable domain: GAGVSQSPRYKVAKRGQDVALRCDPISGHVSLFWYQQALGQGPEFLTYFQNEAQLDKSGLPSDRFFAERPEGSVSTLKIQRTQQEDSAVYLCASSPLRVGINSYNEQFFGPGTRLTVL.

V gene TRBV21-1 combines with J gene TRBJ2-7; the table names TRBD1, a call not compared with the DNA. TRBV21-1 is listed as a pseudogene. The length of the CDR3 is 16 residues. The CDR3 nucleotides are TGTGCCAGCAGCAAATCTACGGACAGGGGGCTGAACGAGCAGTACGTC. Amino acid sequence: CASSKSTDRGLNEQYV.

The chain has TRBV10-3 and TRBJ2-7; D possibly corresponds to TRBD2 (6 bases). The CDR3 spans 11 residues. In germline, CDR1 is ENHRY, CDR2 SYGVKD. The ends were cut back, 8 bases at V and 12 bases at J, with 17 bases in the middle. CDR3 amino acids: CAILTSGEWYF. CDR3 DNA sequence: TGTGCCATCTTAACGTCGGGGGAGTGGTACTTC.

The chain uses TRBV28 and TRBJ1-2, with TRBD1 matching 10 bases. Per germline, CDR1 MDHEN and CDR2 SYDVKM. Trimming took 6 bases from V and 6 from J; bases not matched to a gene: 10. The CDR3 has 15 amino acids. CDR3 in DNA: TGTGCCAGCAGGTCCCCGGGACAGGGGAATGATGGCTACACCTTC. It specifies CASRSPGQGNDGYTF.

This chain links TRBV12-2 with TRBJ2-7; the tabulated D call, TRBD2, remains unverified against the DNA. TRBV12-2 constitutes a pseudogene. The CDR3 extends over 13 amino acids. The CDR3 DNA reads TGTGCAAGTCGCTTAGAACGGTCCTACGAGCAGTACGTC. Its translation is CASRLERSYEQYV.

This chain links TRBV5-4 with TRBJ1-5; 7 nucleotides agree with TRBD1. The CDR3 extends over 17 amino acids. The V segment lost 4 bases and the J segment 0 bases; nucleotides outside the gene matches: 10. Germline values: CDR1 SGHNT, CDR2 YYREEE (reference sequence). CDR3 sequence reads: CASSRSTGVISNQPQHF. The DNA of the CDR3 is TGTGCCAGCAGCCGATCAACAGGGGTGATTAGCAATCAGCCCCAGCATTTT. Combining the CDR3 with reference TRBV5-4 and TRBJ1-5 gives the whole variable domain ETGVTQSPTHLIKTRGQQVTLRCSSQSGHNTVSWYQQALGQGPQFIFQYYREEENGRGNFPPRFSGLQFPNYSSELNVNALELDDSALYLCASSRSTGVISNQPQHFGDGTRLSIL.

The chain carries TRBV5-6 and TRBJ2-3; D gene unclear. The V and J ends lost 1 base and 0 bases respectively, with 9 bases between them. The CDR3 length is 15 residues. Germline V CDR1 and CDR2: SGHDT, YYEEEE. Here the CDR3 DNA reads TGTGCCAGCAGCTTGTTAACAGACAGCACAGATACGCAGTATTTT. Translating gives CASSLLTDSTDTQYF.

V is TRBV20-1 and J is TRBJ1-1; D unclear. V shed 3 bases and J shed 1 base, with 12 bases lying between them. CDR1 and CDR2 from the germline V gene are DFQATT and SNEGSKA (reference sequence). The CDR3 is 14 amino acids. The CDR3 spells CSASWAGRNTEAFF. The CDR3 DNA sequence: TGCAGTGCTAGTTGGGCCGGGAGGAACACTGAAGCTTTCTTT.

V gene TRBV11-2 combines with J gene TRBJ1-6; D uncertain. Trimming shortened V by 3 bases and J by 4 bases, and 4 bases separated the two germline ends. CDR3 length: 13 residues. Germline V gives CDR1 SGHAT, CDR2 FQNNGV. In DNA form, the CDR3 reads TGTGCCAGCAGCTTCGGGTATAATTCACCCCTCCACTTT. Protein sequence: CASSFGYNSPLHF.

The J gene is TRBJ1-2, the V gene TRBV6-5; 9 nucleotides agree with TRBD1. This CDR3 comprises 13 residues. CDR1 and CDR2 (germline): MNHEY, SVGAGI. Trimming removed 6 bases from V and 5 bases from J; junction bases left unmatched: 4. The CDR3 is CASRVQGAYGYTF. The CDR3 DNA follows: TGTGCCAGCAGGGTACAGGGGGCATATGGCTACACCTTC.

The gene calls are TRBV7-9 and TRBJ2-4; the match to TRBD1 covers 8 bases. CDR1 and CDR2 (germline): SEHNR, FQNEAQ (reference sequence). Losses at the gene ends were 6 bases for V and 8 bases for J; bases not matched to a gene: 12. This CDR3 spans 15 amino acids. CDR3 bases: TGTGCCAGCAGGGGATTTTCGACAGGGGACGACATTCAGTACTTC. Protein: CASRGFSTGDDIQYF.

The rearrangement joins TRBV28 to TRBJ1-2; 9 positions agree with TRBD1. The CDR3 consists of 14 residues. J was trimmed by 11 bases and V by 4 bases; bases with no gene match: 11. The germline V gene encodes CDR1 MDHEN and CDR2 SYDVKM. CDR3 amino acids: CASSSTGGSFGYTF. The CDR3 coding sequence is TGTGCCAGCAGTTCGACAGGGGGGTCTTTTGGGTACACCTTC.

The rearrangement joins TRBV12-5 to TRBJ1-1, with 7 positions matching TRBD1. The length of the CDR3 is 15 residues. In germline, CDR1 is LGHNT, CDR2 FRNRAP. The V segment lost 6 bases and the J segment 0 bases; nucleotides outside the gene matches: 7. As DNA, the CDR3 is TGTGCTAGTGGATCGAAACAGGGGATGAACACTGAAGCTTTCTTT. Translation gives CASGSKQGMNTEAFF. The variable domain in full, completed from reference TRBV12-5 and TRBJ1-1, reads DARVTQTPRHKVTEMGQEVTMRCQPILGHNTVFWYRQTMMQGLELLAYFRNRAPLDDSGMPKDRFSAEMPDATLATLKIQPSEPRDSAVYFCASGSKQGMNTEAFFGQGTRLTVV.

The chain is built from TRBV28 and TRBJ1-2; 7 positions agree with TRBD1. The CDR3 runs to 12 residues. Per the germline V gene, CDR1 is MDHEN and CDR2 is SYDVKM. The trim removed 8 bases at V and 4 bases at J, leaving 4 bases unmatched. The CDR3, as DNA: TGTGCCAGCCGTCGGGACAGCTATGGCTACACCTTC. Protein sequence: CASRRDSYGYTF.

This clone was observed once. The chain employs TRBV5-1 and TRBJ1-3, with 8 positions matching TRBD1. The J segment lost 4 bases and the V segment lost 4 bases, leaving 4 bases of the junction unmatched. CDR1 is SGHRS and CDR2 is YFSETQ in the germline V gene. The CDR3 is 14 amino acids. The DNA for the CDR3 is TGCGCCAGCAGCCCGGACAGGGAGGGAAACACCATATATTTT. This encodes CASSPDREGNTIYF.

This chain links TRBV5-5 with TRBJ2-3; TRBD2 is a possible D gene (6 bases). V lost 4 bases and J 6 bases, leaving 15 bases between the germline ends. CDR3 length: 14 amino acids. CDR1 and CDR2 (germline): SGHKS, YYEKEE (reference sequence). The CDR3 protein is CASSVSGGKDTQYF. For the CDR3, the DNA is TGTGCCAGCAGCGTAAGTGGGGGGAAGGATACGCAGTATTTT.

V gene TRBV24-1 combines with J gene TRBJ2-3, with 7 positions matching TRBD1. CDR1 and CDR2 (germline): KGHDR, SFDVKD. V lost 4 bases, J lost 3 bases, and 6 bases stayed unmatched. The CDR3 is 15 residues long. The CDR3 loop is CATSDRGQSTDTQYF. The CDR3 nucleotides are TGTGCCACCAGTGACCGGGGACAGTCTACAGATACGCAGTATTTT.

V gene TRBV9 combines with J gene TRBJ2-7; D is possibly TRBD2 (7 bases). This CDR3 has 16 amino acids. Germline loops: CDR1 SGDLS, CDR2 YYNGEE. The ends were cut back, 2 bases at V and 4 bases at J, with 19 bases in the middle. Here the CDR3 DNA reads TGTGCCAGCAGCGTCGAGGCGACGGGGGGCGCTTACGAGCAGTACTTC. Translated: CASSVEATGGAYEQYF.

This chain joins TRBV2 and TRBJ2-1; D may be TRBD2 (5 bases). Per the germline V gene, CDR1 is SNHLY and CDR2 is FYNNEI. The CDR3 length is 13 residues. V was trimmed by 7 bases and J by 3 bases, leaving 10 bases between them. CDR3: CASTRGNYNEQFF. CDR3 nucleotides: TGTGCCAGCACCCGGGGAAACTACAATGAGCAGTTCTTC.

The chain combines TRBV5-6 with TRBJ1-2; D perhaps matches TRBD1 (5 bases). Germline lookup yields CDR1 SGHDT and CDR2 YYEEEE. The CDR3 runs to 13 residues. The V end was cut by 4 bases, the J end by 8 bases, with 15 bases between. CDR3 bases: TGTGCCAGCAGCGGTGGCCAGGGCCTCGGCTACACCTTC. Translated, it gives CASSGGQGLGYTF. Combining the CDR3 with reference TRBV5-6 and TRBJ1-2 gives the whole variable domain DAGVTQSPTHLIKTRGQQVTLRCSPKSGHDTVSWYQQALGQGPQFIFQYYEEEERQRGNFPDRFSGHQFPNYSSELNVNALLLGDSALYLCASSGGQGLGYTFGSGTRLTVV.

V and J are TRBV2 and TRBJ1-4; D is ambiguous. This CDR3 contains 13 residues. Trimming removed 6 bases at V and 0 bases at J, with 5 bases between. The germline V gene encodes CDR1 SNHLY and CDR2 FYNNEI. The CDR3, as DNA: TGTGCCAGCAGCCGCGCAACTAATGAAAAACTGTTTTTT. Translating gives CASSRATNEKLFF.

This sequence joins TRBV24-1 and TRBJ2-6; possibly TRBD2 for D (5 bases). Germline CDR1 KGHDR, CDR2 SFDVKD. Deletions cut 6 bases from V and 0 bases from J, with 8 bases between. CDR3 length equals 15 residues. For the CDR3, the DNA is TGTGCCACCAGTCGCGGGTTCTCTGGGGCCAACGTCCTGACTTTC. This gives the protein CATSRGFSGANVLTF.

This chain joins TRBV7-2 and TRBJ1-1; D not certain. The germline V and J ends were trimmed by 1 base and 2 bases, with 11 bases remaining between them. CDR3 length equals 15 residues. Germline-derived CDR1 and CDR2 are SGHTA and FQGNSA. The CDR3 is CASSLEVPTNTEAFF. The CDR3 DNA reads TGTGCCAGCAGCTTAGAAGTTCCAACTAACACTGAAGCTTTCTTT. The variable domain in full, completed from reference TRBV7-2 and TRBJ1-1, reads GAGVSQSPSNKVTEKGKDVELRCDPISGHTALYWYRQSLGQGLEFLIYFQGNSAPDKSGLPSDRFSAERTGGSVSTLTIQRTQQEDSAVYLCASSLEVPTNTEAFFGQGTRLTVV.

The chain is built from TRBV5-4 and TRBJ2-7; D gene ambiguous. Trimming removed 0 bases from V and 5 bases from J, with 9 bases in between. Germline V gene data show CDR1 as SGHNT and CDR2 as YYREEE (reference sequence). The CDR3 covers 13 residues. The CDR3 bases are TGTGCCAGCAGCTTGGGTGGTGGCAACGAGCAGTACTTC. This translates into CASSLGGGNEQYF.